The 17 T cell receptor beta chains presented below share a single source sample, sequenced in a study of monozygotic twins with inflammatory bowel disease. TCRdb re-called the 5' RACE reads, yielding one record per CDR3 amino acid sequence without DNA. The sample totals approximately 400,000 distinct CDR3 sequences. The sample taken for sequencing was blood. The source is a human donor with ulcerative colitis or Crohn's disease, or a healthy co-twin of an affected twin (not recorded which).

J is TRBJ2-7 and V is TRBV5-6; the D call of TRBD1 rests on TCRdb alone, since no DNA is present to check it. The CDR3 has 13 residues. Per germline, CDR1 SGHDT and CDR2 YYEEEE. The CDR3 sequence is CASSTRTGTEQYF. Using reference TRBV5-6 and TRBJ2-7 for the parts outside the CDR3, the full variable domain is DAGVTQSPTHLIKTRGQQVTLRCSPKSGHDTVSWYQQALGQGPQFIFQYYEEEERQRGNFPDRFSGHQFPNYSSELNVNALLLGDSALYLCASSTRTGTEQYFGPGTRLTVT.

J is TRBJ2-7 and V is TRBV20-1. The CDR3 extends over 11 amino acids. Germline CDR1 and CDR2: DFQATT and SNEGSKA (reference sequence). CDR3 loop: CSAQSLNEQYF.

The V gene is TRBV4-3, the J gene TRBJ1-5. Per the germline V gene, CDR1 is LGHNA and CDR2 is YSLEER. The CDR3 sequence is 14 residues long. The CDR3 loop is CASSQVVRGQPQHF.

The chain has TRBV12-3 or TRBV12-4 and TRBJ2-1; as DNA is missing, the TRBD2 call by TCRdb cannot be tested. The CDR3 is 15 amino acids. CDR3 amino acids: CASNRLAGMYNEQFF.

This sequence joins TRBV21-1 and TRBJ2-4; the TCRdb D gene call, TRBD1, has no DNA to confirm it. TRBV21-1 is noted as a pseudogene. This CDR3 has 19 amino acids. CDR3: CASSKWEGGRLLAKNIQYF.

The CDR3 sequence is CASSDPVSTEAFF. The chain uses TRBV5-1 and TRBJ1-1; TCRdb's assignment of TRBD1 cannot be checked, as there is no DNA. CDR1 is SGHRS, CDR2 YFSETQ, per germline. The CDR3 contains 13 residues.

The V gene is TRBV5-1, the J gene TRBJ1-4. This CDR3 spans 15 amino acids. From germline, CDR1 is SGHRS and CDR2 YFSETQ. CDR3 sequence reads: CASSPRSGTNEKLFF.

V gene TRBV28 combines with J gene TRBJ2-7; absent DNA, TCRdb's TRBD1 call cannot be checked. The germline CDR1 and CDR2 sequences are MDHEN and SYDVKM. This CDR3 has 12 residues. The CDR3 here is CASTRTGNEQYF. Using reference TRBV28 and TRBJ2-7 for the parts outside the CDR3, the full variable domain is DVKVTQSSRYLVKRTGEKVFLECVQDMDHENMFWYRQDPGLGLRLIYFSYDVKMKEKGDIPEGYSVSREKKERFSLILESASTNQTSMYLCASTRTGNEQYFGPGTRLTVT.

This rearrangement joins TRBV28 to TRBJ2-1; TCRdb selects TRBD2, and the lack of DNA leaves this call unchecked. The length of the CDR3 is 17 residues. Germline CDR1 reads MDHEN; CDR2 reads SYDVKM. The CDR3 loop is CASRYPGLAGAGYEQFF.

The chain recombines TRBV25-1 with TRBJ2-2. This CDR3 comprises 14 residues. Germline values: CDR1 MGHDK, CDR2 SYGVNS. The CDR3 protein is CASSLEIGTGELFF.

CDR3 residues: CSVFGAMSTEAFF. This chain uses TRBV29-1 with TRBJ1-1; with no DNA, the TCRdb D assignment of TRBD1 cannot be verified. The CDR3 length is 13 residues. CDR1 and CDR2 from the germline V gene are SQVTM and ANQGSEA. Full variable domain (remainder filled in from reference TRBV29-1 and TRBJ1-1): SAVISQKPSRDICQRGTSLTIQCQVDSQVTMMFWYRQQPGQSLTLIATANQGSEATYESGFVIDKFPISRPNLTFSTLTVSNMSPEDSSIYLCSVFGAMSTEAFFGQGTRLTVV.

This chain connects TRBV5-6 to TRBJ2-1; the D call from TCRdb, TRBD2, cannot be confirmed without DNA. This CDR3 has 15 residues. Germline CDR1 SGHDT, CDR2 YYEEEE. CDR3 protein: CASSPAGGLSNEQFF.

This sequence joins TRBV4-1 and TRBJ2-5. This CDR3 comprises 15 residues. From germline, CDR1 is MGHRA and CDR2 YSYEKL. CDR3 protein: CASSQVYEGRQTQYF.

The chain recombines TRBV14 with TRBJ2-1; TCRdb's D call, TRBD1, is unchecked because there is no DNA. Germline V gene sequence: CDR1 SGHDN, CDR2 FVKESK. The CDR3 consists of 14 residues. CDR3 in amino acids: CASSQFRGYNEQFF.

The chain links TRBV4-2 to TRBJ1-1. The CDR3 sequence is 14 residues long. Germline V gives CDR1 LGHNA, CDR2 YNFKEQ. CDR3 loop: CASSQDPLNTEAFF.

The CDR3 spells CASSYGGSRQPQHF. V usage is TRBV6-2 or TRBV6-3 and J usage is TRBJ1-5. The germline gives CDR1 MNHEY, CDR2 SVGEGT. The CDR3 runs to 14 residues.

The genes are TRBV3-1 and TRBJ2-1. Germline CDR1 is LGHDT and CDR2 is YNNKEL (reference sequence). This CDR3 region has 15 residues. The CDR3 loop reads CASSQVPSPYNEQFF.